Listed below are T cell receptor beta chains from one sample, sequenced in a study of long-term antiretroviral therapy in people with HIV. The method was immunoSEQ multiplex PCR; TCRdb's version includes in-frame clones alone and lacks a portion of them. The table has around 38,000 clones, about 94% seen once; the top ten hold 2.2%. Sequencing was performed on unsorted PBMCs, taken roughly 9.5 years after starting antiretroviral therapy. All receptors derive from a man aged 30 to 39 with HIV. CDR3s include the opening cysteine and the closing phenylalanine or tryptophan. Each record gives: V gene, D gene, clone size, J gene, CDR3 DNA, CDR3 protein. D genes are given only for firm matches. For some rows the clone size is stated as once, few or many, or as a class when expanded; others skip it.

TRBV5-1	-	-	TRBJ2-7	TGCGCCAGCAGCTTGAACAGGGACGGCGAGCAGTACTTC	CASSLNRDGEQYF
TRBV19	-	few	TRBJ1-1	TGTGCCAGTTCCCTCATGAACACTGAAGCTTTCTTT	CASSLMNTEAFF
TRBV7-8	-	once	TRBJ1-6	TGTGCCAGCAGCCCGGGGATTTGGTCACCCCTCCACTTT	CASSPGIWSPLHF
TRBV6-5	-	-	TRBJ1-3	TGTGCCAGCACCCGGGAGCCCGGAAACACCATATATTTT	CASTREPGNTIYF
TRBV2	-	-	TRBJ1-6	TGTGCCAGCAGTGCGGCAGGGCAAAATAATTCACCCCTCCACTTT	CASSAAGQNNSPLHF
TRBV6-6	-	-	TRBJ1-3	TGTGCCAGCGAGTTCCCCCGGGGTGGTGCTGGAAACACCATATATTTT	CASEFPRGGAGNTIYF
TRBV13	TRBD1	-	TRBJ1-1	TGTGCCAGCAGCGATAGACAGGGGATCAGAGAAGCTTTCTTT	CASSDRQGIREAFF
TRBV29-1	-	-	TRBJ1-5	TGCAGCGTTGAATCGGACGGCAATCAGCCCCAGCATTTT	CSVESDGNQPQHF
TRBV7-3	-	-	TRBJ1-1	TGTGCCAGCAGCTTAAATGGTGGGGGAAAAGCTTTCTTT	CASSLNGGGKAFF
TRBV2	TRBD1	-	TRBJ1-3	TGTGCCAGCAGGGCCGGGACAGGGGGCTCTGGAAACACCATATATTTT	CASRAGTGGSGNTIYF
TRBV6-6	TRBD2	-	TRBJ2-2	TGTGCCAGCGCCCCGGGAGGCACCGGGGAGCTGTTTTTT	CASAPGGTGELFF
TRBV19	-	-	TRBJ2-2	TGTGCCAGTAGTAGTCCGAAGGGCTCTCCCGGGGAGCTGTTTTTT	CASSSPKGSPGELFF
TRBV5-1	-	-	TRBJ1-1	TGCGCCAGCAGCTTAACGGACGGGAACACTGAAGCTTTCTTT	CASSLTDGNTEAFF
TRBV5-1	TRBD1	-	TRBJ2-1	TGCGCCAGCAGCTTGGGGGGGACAGGGGGCAATGAGCAGTTCTTC	CASSLGGTGGNEQFF
TRBV4-1	TRBD1	-	TRBJ1-5	TGCGCCAGCAGCCAAGAGGGACAGGGGACGACTCAGCCCCAGCATTTT	CASSQEGQGTTQPQHF